This T cell receptor beta chain was identified in a study of control samples from healthy donors and cancer patients. The method was immunoSEQ multiplex PCR; TCRdb's version includes in-frame clones alone and lacks a portion of them. Of 200,000 or so clones in the sample, roughly 94% were seen once. The source material was blood. The TCR originated in a man aged 50 or older in good health.

The CDR3 bases are TGCGCCAGCAGTGAGGGGGGTCAGGGTGGAAACATTCAGTACTTC. Protein: CASSEGGQGGNIQYF. The chain joins TRBV10-1 to TRBJ2-4, with D perhaps being TRBD1 or TRBD2 (5 bases each). Germline V gene sequence: CDR1 WNHNN, CDR2 SYGVQD (reference sequence). V was trimmed by 2 bases and J by 6 bases, leaving 14 bases between them. This CDR3 has 15 amino acids.